A selection of T cell receptor beta chains follows, all from one sample in a study of blood T cells in healthy people across ages. TCRdb recomputed calls from the 5' RACE reads with MiXCR, one row per CDR3 protein. The table has 1.5 million to 1.9 million distinct CDR3 sequences, 35% to 45% seen once. The sample consisted of blood. These receptors came from a woman aged 18-29 years in good health. The CDR3 runs from the conserved cysteine through the conserved F or W. D genes are given only for firm matches. Expanded clones get a size class; other rows say once, few or many, or leave the size out.

j_gene	v_gene	d_gene	abundance	CDR3aa	CDR3nt
TRBJ1-1	TRBV24-1	TRBD1	NA	CATSESGTGDTEAFF	TGTGCCACCAGTGAGTCCGGGACAGGGGACACTGAAGCTTTCTTT
TRBJ1-5	TRBV4-1	TRBD1	once	CANSQWGQGGNQPQHF	TGCGCCAACAGCCAATGGGGACAGGGGGGCAATCAGCCCCAGCATTTT
TRBJ2-7	TRBV20-1	TRBD2	few	CSASQMGLAGIYEQYF	TGCAGTGCTAGTCAGATGGGACTAGCGGGAATATACGAGCAGTACTTC
TRBJ2-1	TRBV18	NA	NA	CASSPPGVDNEQFF	TGTGCCAGCTCACCGCCAGGAGTGGACAATGAGCAGTTCTTC
TRBJ1-6	TRBV12-3/TRBV12-4	NA	few	CASSPYGGGNSPLHF	TGTGCCAGCAGTCCCTATGGGGGAGGGAATTCACCCCTCCACTTT
TRBJ2-5	TRBV29-1	NA	NA	CSVGTRLVQETQYF	TGCAGCGTTGGCACAAGGTTAGTACAAGAGACCCAGTACTTC
TRBJ2-3	TRBV20-1	TRBD1	few	CSARKQGAPDTQYF	TGCAGTGCTAGAAAACAGGGGGCGCCAGATACGCAGTATTTT
TRBJ1-5	TRBV21-1	NA	NA	CASSKGGPSGRYQPQHF	TGTGCCAGCAGCAAAGGGGGGCCATCAGGACGCTATCAGCCCCAGCATTTT
TRBJ2-1	TRBV25-1	TRBD1	NA	CASSSRGKETQFF	TGTGCCAGCAGCTCCAGGGGGAAGGAGACCCAGTTCTTC
TRBJ2-3	TRBV2	NA	few	CASLLRAGSTDTQYF	TGTGCCAGCCTCCTGCGGGCGGGGAGCACAGATACGCAGTATTTT
TRBJ1-2	TRBV11-1	TRBD1	once	CASSPGDRGLGYTF	TGTGCCAGCAGCCCCGGGGACAGGGGGCTTGGCTACACCTTC
TRBJ2-5	TRBV15	NA	few	CATSTRTSQETQYF	TGTGCCACCAGCACTCGGACATCTCAAGAGACCCAGTACTTC
TRBJ2-1	TRBV29-1	TRBD1	few	CSARQGVYNEQFF	TGCAGCGCAAGACAGGGGGTCTACAATGAGCAGTTCTTC
TRBJ2-1	TRBV4-3	TRBD2	NA	CASTSQFGAAGPHPYNEQFF	TGCGCCAGCACCTCCCAATTCGGGGCAGCGGGACCGCACCCCTACAATGAGCAGTTCTTC
TRBJ1-1	TRBV7-2	NA	NA	CASSLIRSGYTEAFF	TGTGCCAGCAGCTTAATTAGGTCGGGATACACTGAAGCTTTCTTT
TRBJ1-2	TRBV12-5	TRBD1	few	CASGFDRGYGYTF	TGTGCTAGTGGTTTCGACAGGGGTTATGGCTACACCTTC
TRBJ1-1	TRBV7-2	NA	NA	CASSKGHGNTEAFF	TGTGCCAGCAGCAAGGGACACGGAAACACTGAAGCTTTCTTT
TRBJ1-1	TRBV27	NA	NA	CASSLSSSGHTEAFF	TGTGCCAGCAGTTTATCGTCAAGCGGGCACACTGAAGCTTTCTTT
TRBJ2-3	TRBV27	NA	NA	CATRRELGTDTQYF	TGTGCCACAAGAAGGGAGTTGGGGACAGATACGCAGTATTTT
TRBJ2-1	TRBV12-3/TRBV12-4	TRBD2	NA	CASSPSGRDLNEQFF	TGTGCCAGCAGTCCTAGCGGGAGGGATCTCAATGAGCAGTTCTTC
TRBJ1-4	TRBV9	TRBD1	few	CASSASGGLYEKLFF	TGTGCCAGCAGCGCCTCAGGGGGCCTGTATGAAAAACTGTTTTTT
TRBJ1-2	TRBV7-9	NA	NA	CASSSRDIDGYTF	TGTGCCAGCAGCTCCCGGGACATCGATGGCTACACCTTC
TRBJ2-1	TRBV12-3/TRBV12-4	TRBD1	NA	CASRRDRAGEQFF	TGTGCCAGCAGACGGGACAGGGCGGGGGAGCAGTTTTTC
TRBJ2-5	TRBV7-2	NA	few	CASSSAPRRTQETQYF	TGTGCCAGCAGTTCTGCGCCCCGACGGACACAAGAGACCCAGTACTTC
TRBJ2-1	TRBV27	NA	NA	CASRRTVNTRGQFF	TGTGCCAGCAGAAGGACAGTTAATACTCGGGGGCAGTTCTTC
TRBJ1-2	TRBV10-3	NA	NA	CAISVGPREQYGYTF	TGTGCCATCAGTGTTGGACCCAGGGAACAGTATGGCTACACCTTC
TRBJ1-2	TRBV7-9	NA	many	CASSLVRDGYTF	TGTGCCAGCAGCTTAGTCAGGGATGGCTACACCTTC
TRBJ2-1	TRBV7-2	TRBD2	NA	CASSLLGLDGYNEQFF	TGTGCCAGCAGCTTATTGGGACTAGACGGTTACAATGAACAGTTCTTC
TRBJ2-7	TRBV20-1	NA	NA	CSARWSYELYF	TGCAGTGCTAGGTGGTCCTACGAGCTGTACTTC
TRBJ2-7	TRBV14	NA	NA	CASSQGHPRAYEQYF	TGTGCCAGCAGCCAGGGACACCCGAGGGCCTACGAGCAGTACTTC
TRBJ1-2	TRBV5-1	NA	few	CASSLDTGRGYTF	TGCGCCAGCAGCTTGGACACAGGGAGAGGCTACACCTTC
TRBJ2-7	TRBV12-3/TRBV12-4	NA	many	CASSLGQEQYF	TGTGCCAGCAGTTTAGGTCAGGAGCAGTACTTC
TRBJ2-3	TRBV5-1	NA	many	CASSLGVGTDTQYF	TGTGCCAGCAGCTTAGGGGTGGGAACAGATACGCAGTATTTT
TRBJ2-1	TRBV7-2	NA	NA	CASSLGAAAYNEQFF	TGTGCCAGCTCCCTCGGAGCTGCAGCCTACAATGAGCAGTTCTTC
TRBJ2-7	TRBV12-3/TRBV12-4	NA	few	CASSRVGVAYEQYF	TGTGCCAGCAGCCGAGTTGGGGTGGCCTACGAGCAGTACTTC
TRBJ2-5	TRBV7-2	TRBD1	NA	CASSLDSGGAYQYF	TGTGCCAGCAGCTTAGATTCAGGGGGCGCTTATCAGTACTTC
TRBJ2-3	TRBV3-1	NA	NA	CASSDIGDTQYF	TGTGCCAGCAGCGATATCGGAGATACGCAGTATTTT
TRBJ2-1	TRBV7-9	TRBD1	once	CASRENRGSSYNEQFF	TGTGCCAGCAGAGAAAACAGGGGAAGCTCCTACAATGAGCAGTTCTTC
TRBJ2-7	TRBV4-3	NA	few	CASSQETGFNEQYF	TGCGCCAGCAGCCAGGAAACAGGGTTCAACGAGCAGTACTTC
TRBJ1-1	TRBV10-3	TRBD1	once	CAINSGTGNTEAFF	TGTGCCATCAACTCCGGGACAGGTAACACTGAAGCTTTCTTT
TRBJ2-7	TRBV25-1	TRBD1	few	CASSELGQGEDGQYF	TGTGCCAGCAGTGAACTCGGACAGGGGGAAGACGGGCAGTACTTC
TRBJ1-4	TRBV20-1	NA	many	CSARLPTFSNEKLFF	TGCAGTGCTAGACTTCCGACATTCAGTAATGAAAAACTGTTTTTT
TRBJ2-5	TRBV7-2	NA	many	CASSQSRETQYF	TGTGCCAGCAGCCAATCGAGAGAGACCCAGTACTTC
TRBJ1-6	TRBV11-2	TRBD1	NA	CASSLTGKRVYNSPLHF	TGTGCCAGCAGCCTGACAGGGAAAAGGGTGTACAATTCACCCCTCCACTTT
TRBJ1-2	TRBV6-5	NA	few	CASSYVQNYGYTF	TGTGCCAGCAGTTACGTCCAAAACTATGGCTACACCTTC
TRBJ2-1	TRBV4-1	NA	few	CASSLPGRSSYNEQFF	TGCGCCAGCAGCCTCCCTGGTCGGAGCTCCTACAATGAGCAGTTCTTC
TRBJ2-1	TRBV28	NA	few	CASTRDSDNEQFF	TGTGCCAGCACCCGGGACTCGGACAATGAGCAGTTCTTC
TRBJ2-3	TRBV7-2	TRBD2	NA	CASNPTGTSVDTQYF	TGTGCCAGCAACCCGACCGGGACTAGCGTAGATACGCAGTATTTT
TRBJ2-3	TRBV29-1	TRBD1	few	CTINTGGVTDTQYF	TGCACAATAAACACAGGGGGTGTGACAGATACGCAGTATTTT
TRBJ1-4	TRBV12-5	NA	NA	CASGLGWTNEKLFF	TGTGCTAGTGGCCTCGGCTGGACTAATGAAAAACTGTTTTTT
TRBJ2-1	TRBV6-2/TRBV6-3	NA	NA	CASRWGYEQFF	TGTGCCAGCAGATGGGGCTACGAGCAGTTCTTC
TRBJ2-4	TRBV5-1	TRBD1	NA	CASSPLDRDKNIQYF	TGCGCCAGCAGCCCGCTCGACAGGGACAAAAACATTCAGTACTTC
TRBJ1-2	TRBV20-1	NA	few	CSARGITGYTF	TGCAGTGCTAGAGGTATAACAGGCTACACCTTC
TRBJ1-6	TRBV30	TRBD1	few	CAWSAGQDNSPLHF	TGTGCCTGGAGTGCGGGACAGGATAATTCACCCCTCCACTTT